Listed below are T cell receptor beta chains from one sample, sequenced in a study of identical twins. TCRdb re-analysed the 5' RACE reads in MiXCR, keeping a single row per CDR3 protein. The top ten clones hold under 6% of a sample with hundreds of thousands of distinct CDR3 sequences, 7.5% of them seen once. The same sample was also studied in work on yellow fever vaccine responses in identical twins.

Sequenced material: CD8+ T cells sorted from blood. These receptors originate from a woman aged 18-29 years in good health. Each CDR3 is given with its conserved first and last residue. Each record gives: J gene, clone size, V gene, D gene, CDR3 protein, CDR3 DNA. A D gene is named only where the DNA matches it firmly. Size is omitted from some rows. Given values are once, few, many or a class for expanded clones.

>TRBJ1-2|many|TRBV3-1|.
CASSPKGGHRYNYGYTF
TGTGCCAGCAGCCCAAAGGGGGGGCATAGATATAACTATGGCTACACCTTC
>TRBJ2-2|.|TRBV7-2|.
CASSLERVYTGELFF
TGTGCCAGCAGCTTAGAGAGGGTTTACACCGGGGAGCTGTTTTTT
>TRBJ2-3|many|TRBV12-3/TRBV12-4|TRBD2
CASSPQTSGSTDTQYF
TGTGCCAGCAGTCCACAGACTAGCGGGAGCACAGATACGCAGTATTTT
>TRBJ2-3|.|TRBV5-1|.
CASSFTKLNELPTDTQYF
TGCGCCAGCAGCTTTACGAAGTTAAACGAACTACCCACAGATACGCAGTATTTT
>TRBJ2-1|few|TRBV4-2|.
CASSQDPAWGRNNEQFF
TGTGCCAGCAGCCAAGATCCGGCTTGGGGGCGGAACAATGAGCAGTTCTTC
>TRBJ2-1|many|TRBV20-1|.
CSAKGQRSYNEQFF
TGCAGTGCTAAGGGGCAAAGGTCCTACAATGAGCAGTTCTTC
>TRBJ1-1|.|TRBV6-5|.
CASSYLRGQNTEAFF
TGTGCCAGCAGTTACCTGAGGGGACAGAACACTGAAGCTTTCTTT
>TRBJ2-5|few|TRBV2|.
CAIRRTQETQYF
TGTGCCATAAGACGGACTCAAGAGACCCAGTACTTC
>TRBJ2-7|.|TRBV29-1|TRBD2
CSVEGRGGVTSGSTYEQYF
TGCAGCGTTGAAGGGCGGGGTGGGGTGACTAGCGGGAGTACCTACGAGCAGTACTTC
>TRBJ2-7|few|TRBV7-9|.
CASSLPGLPYEQYF
TGTGCCAGCAGCCTACCGGGACTCCCCTACGAGCAGTACTTC
>TRBJ1-1|many|TRBV12-3/TRBV12-4|.
CASSLWNTEAFF
TGTGCCAGCAGTTTATGGAACACTGAAGCTTTCTTT
>TRBJ2-1|many|TRBV20-1|TRBD2
CSASFPAGDVNEQFF
TGCAGTGCTAGTTTCCCAGCGGGAGATGTCAATGAGCAGTTCTTC
>TRBJ1-2|few|TRBV6-1|TRBD1
CASSLGAGGEGYTF
TGTGCCAGCAGTCTCGGAGCAGGGGGGGAAGGCTACACCTTC
>TRBJ2-7|few|TRBV2|.
CASSETSTYEQYF
TGTGCCAGCAGTGAAACTAGCACCTACGAGCAGTACTTC
>TRBJ2-7|.|TRBV14|.
CASSQNTVGDFPYYEQYF
TGTGCCAGCAGCCAAAATACGGTGGGGGATTTCCCTTACTACGAGCAGTACTTC
>TRBJ2-5|many|TRBV5-1|.
CASSYWEDRTEETQYF
TGCGCCAGCAGCTACTGGGAAGACAGGACCGAAGAGACCCAGTACTTC
>TRBJ2-5|few|TRBV3-1|.
CASSPWDTRQETQYF
TGTGCCAGCAGCCCGTGGGACACCCGCCAAGAGACCCAGTACTTC
>TRBJ2-2|few|TRBV7-9|.
CASTERGAAGELFF
TGTGCCAGCACCGAGAGGGGGGCGGCCGGGGAGCTGTTTTTT
>TRBJ2-1|few|TRBV29-1|.
CSVEKRSGQFF
TGCAGCGTTGAAAAGCGGAGTGGGCAGTTCTTC
>TRBJ2-1|once|TRBV2|.
CASYLPQGPVYNEQFF
TGTGCCAGCTACCTTCCTCAGGGTCCGGTATACAATGAGCAGTTCTTC
>TRBJ2-5|many|TRBV6-1|.
CASSEAERGLQETQYF
TGTGCCAGCAGTGAAGCGGAGAGGGGACTCCAAGAGACCCAGTACTTC
>TRBJ1-2|many|TRBV29-1|.
CSVMTDYYGYTF
TGCAGCGTCATGACAGACTACTATGGCTACACCTTC
>TRBJ2-5|.|TRBV7-3|.
CASSCAGSQETQYF
TGTGCCAGCAGCTGCGCGGGGAGCCAAGAGACCCAGTACTTC
>TRBJ2-7|many|TRBV12-3/TRBV12-4|.
CASSWSSYEQYF
TGTGCCAGCAGCTGGAGCTCCTACGAGCAGTACTTC
>TRBJ2-7|few|TRBV9|.
CASSVGDKGGDEQYF
TGTGCCAGCAGCGTAGGGGACAAAGGTGGCGACGAGCAGTACTTC
>TRBJ2-5|.|TRBV7-7|TRBD1
CASSRGQGEVETQYF
TGTGCCAGCAGCCGCGGACAGGGGGAAGTGGAGACCCAGTACTTC
>TRBJ2-3|few|TRBV11-2|.
CASRGGNSGAGHRGTQYF
TGTGCCAGCAGAGGGGGAAATAGCGGAGCGGGCCACAGAGGTACGCAGTATTTT
>TRBJ2-7|.|TRBV5-6|.
CASSLARGDEQYF
TGTGCCAGCAGCTTGGCCCGTGGGGACGAGCAGTACTTC
>TRBJ1-6|few|TRBV7-8|TRBD1
CASSLGGGTGDSPLHF
TGTGCCAGCAGCTTAGGGGGGGGGACAGGGGATTCACCCCTCCACTTT
>TRBJ2-1|.|TRBV6-5|.
CASSWGQDNEQFF
TGTGCCAGCAGTTGGGGACAAGACAATGAGCAGTTCTTC
>TRBJ2-1|many|TRBV28|.
CASSLYVRGLNEQFF
TGTGCCAGCAGTTTATACGTGCGGGGGCTTAATGAGCAGTTCTTC
>TRBJ2-4|.|TRBV5-1|.
CASSLPSSEILAKNIQYF
TGCGCCAGCAGCTTGCCTTCCAGTGAGATCCTAGCCAAAAACATTCAGTACTTC
>TRBJ2-2|many|TRBV27|.
CASRRRDYTGELFF
TGTGCCAGCCGGCGGAGGGATTACACCGGGGAGCTGTTTTTT
>TRBJ1-5|many|TRBV14|TRBD1
CASSQHPHRGRSNQPQHF
TGTGCCAGCAGCCAACATCCCCACAGGGGGAGAAGCAATCAGCCCCAGCATTTT
>TRBJ2-1|few|TRBV7-9|TRBD2
CASSTPGTSGYNEQFF
TGTGCCAGCAGCACCCCCGGGACTAGCGGCTACAATGAGCAGTTCTTC
>TRBJ2-2|few|TRBV5-1|.
CASSFFGNTGELFF
TGCGCCAGCAGCTTTTTCGGGAACACCGGGGAGCTGTTTTTT
>TRBJ2-1|.|TRBV7-6|.
CASSPQASTYNEQFF
TGTGCCAGCAGCCCCCAGGCGAGTACCTACAATGAGCAGTTCTTC
>TRBJ2-1|few|TRBV27|.
CASSLSVGYNEQFF
TGTGCCAGCAGTTTATCGGTGGGATACAATGAGCAGTTCTTC
>TRBJ2-7|many|TRBV12-5|TRBD1
CASGDGQGRAYEQYF
TGTGCTAGTGGCGACGGACAGGGAAGGGCCTACGAGCAGTACTTC
>TRBJ1-1|many|TRBV29-1|TRBD1
CSVPGQVNTEAFF
TGCAGCGTTCCGGGACAGGTGAACACTGAAGCTTTCTTT
>TRBJ2-3|.|TRBV10-3|TRBD2
CAISESLAGYTTDTQYF
TGTGCCATCAGTGAGAGTCTAGCGGGGTATACCACAGATACGCAGTATTTT
>TRBJ1-3|few|TRBV2|.
CASSVGVRNTIYF
TGTGCCAGCAGTGTAGGGGTTCGGAACACCATATATTTT
>TRBJ2-6|.|TRBV9|.
CASSQNLRADLGGANVLTF
TGTGCCAGCAGCCAAAACCTCCGGGCCGACTTAGGTGGGGCCAACGTCCTGACTTTC
>TRBJ2-7|many|TRBV12-3/TRBV12-4|.
CASSKGGYEQYF
TGTGCCAGCAGCAAGGGGGGCTACGAGCAGTACTTC
>TRBJ2-1|many|TRBV20-1|.
CSARATRENNEQFF
TGCAGTGCTAGAGCCACTAGAGAGAACAATGAGCAGTTCTTC
>TRBJ2-5|.|TRBV2|.
CASSRGGSQETQYF
TGTGCCAGCAGCCGGGGCGGGTCTCAAGAGACCCAGTACTTC
>TRBJ2-3|many|TRBV7-2|.
CASSLDSGYFTDTQYF
TGTGCCAGCAGCTTAGACAGCGGATATTTCACAGATACGCAGTATTTT
>TRBJ2-3|few|TRBV2|.
CASSTRQVTDTQYF
TGTGCCAGCAGTACACGACAGGTTACAGATACGCAGTATTTT
>TRBJ2-1|few|TRBV7-9|TRBD1
CASSFEGQGLYNEQFF
TGTGCCAGCAGCTTCGAGGGACAGGGCTTATACAATGAGCAGTTCTTC
>TRBJ1-2|few|TRBV29-1|TRBD1
CSAYTGGFFGYTF
TGCAGCGCCTATACAGGGGGCTTCTTTGGCTACACCTTC
>TRBJ2-1|many|TRBV28|TRBD1
CASSFTTGEDNEQFF
TGTGCCAGCAGTTTTACGACAGGGGAGGACAATGAGCAGTTCTTC
>TRBJ1-3|many|TRBV7-9|TRBD1
CASSTGQGENTIYF
TGTGCCAGCAGCACGGGACAGGGAGAAAACACCATATATTTT
>TRBJ1-1|many|TRBV5-1|.
CASSMTTRTYHGGTEAFF
TGCGCCAGCAGCATGACGACTAGGACATACCACGGGGGGACTGAAGCTTTCTTT
>TRBJ2-5|many|TRBV12-3/TRBV12-4|.
CASGPGQLLETQYF
TGTGCCAGCGGGCCTGGACAGCTCCTCGAGACCCAGTACTTC
>TRBJ1-5|.|TRBV2|TRBD1
CASSVGTGEHSNQPQHF
TGTGCCAGCAGTGTAGGGACAGGAGAGCATAGCAATCAGCCCCAGCATTTT